The sequence of this TCR beta chain was determined in a study of blood T cell repertoires in COVID-19. V was trimmed by 7 bases and J by 0 bases, leaving 15 bases between them. The CDR3 is made up of 15 amino acids. The germline CDR1 and CDR2 sequences are SEHNR and FQNEAQ (reference sequence). Libraries were prepared by immunoSEQ multiplex PCR; TCRdb keeps only in-frame clonotypes and omits some of them. The data hold about 150,000 clones, with around 73% observed a single time. The V and J genes are TRBV7-9 and TRBJ2-5; D unresolved. The specimen sequenced was PBMCs or T cells enriched from blood (not recorded which). The TCR originated in a woman aged 45-60 years who had recovered from COVID-19. The CDR3 DNA reads as TGTGCCAGCACCGTAATTGGCCCGTACCAAGAGACCCAGTACTTC. This gives the protein CASTVIGPYQETQYF.